The clone carrying this T cell receptor beta chain was picked up many times. What it recognizes is unknown. Unique-molecular-identifier-tagged TCR beta cDNA libraries were used. TCRdb re-called the PCR reads with MiXCR, one entry per CDR3 protein. The sample holds some 800,000 distinct CDR3 sequences, 46% seen once. The sample originates from a study of post-analysis software for immune sequencing data. Study findings and constraints: Batch-matched samples strongly co-clustered by F measure.

This TCR derives from a girl aged 10-17 years with multiple sclerosis. The sample taken for sequencing was blood.

The CDR3 coding sequence is TGCAGCGTAGCCGGGACAGGGGGTTACGAGCAGTACTTC. This encodes CSVAGTGGYEQYF. The chain has TRBV29-1 and TRBJ2-7; 11 bases agree with TRBD1. The ends lost 6 bases at V and 4 bases at J; junction bases unmatched: 5. This CDR3 region has 13 residues. Per the germline V gene, CDR1 is SQVTM and CDR2 is ANQGSEA.